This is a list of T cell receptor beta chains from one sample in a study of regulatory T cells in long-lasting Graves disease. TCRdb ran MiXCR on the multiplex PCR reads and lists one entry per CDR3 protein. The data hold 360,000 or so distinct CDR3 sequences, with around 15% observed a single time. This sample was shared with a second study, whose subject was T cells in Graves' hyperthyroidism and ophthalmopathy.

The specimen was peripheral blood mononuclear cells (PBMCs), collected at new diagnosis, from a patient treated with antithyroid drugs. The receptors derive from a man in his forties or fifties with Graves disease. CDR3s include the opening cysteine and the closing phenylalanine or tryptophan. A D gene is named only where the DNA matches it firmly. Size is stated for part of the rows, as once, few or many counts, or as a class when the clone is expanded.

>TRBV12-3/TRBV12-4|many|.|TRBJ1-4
TGTGCCAGTTCCGGGGTTCGGGGAGAAAAACTGTTTTTT
CASSGVRGEKLFF
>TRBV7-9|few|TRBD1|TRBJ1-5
TGTGCCAGCGGACAGGGGTCTCAGCCCCAGCATTTT
CASGQGSQPQHF
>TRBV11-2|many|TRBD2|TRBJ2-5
TGTGCCAGCAGCCAAGCGGGGGAAGAGACCCAGTACTTC
CASSQAGEETQYF
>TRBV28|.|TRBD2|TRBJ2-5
TGTGCCAGCACCCCCTACCCCCTTCGGAGCGGGAGGTTAAAAGAGACCCAGTACTTC
CASTPYPLRSGRLKETQYF
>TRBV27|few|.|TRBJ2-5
TGTGCCAGCAGTACCTCACCGCCCCAAGAGACCCAGTACTTC
CASSTSPPQETQYF
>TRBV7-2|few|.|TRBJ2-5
TGTGCCAGCAGCTCCTCGTCAAGGGTGCAAGAGACCCAGTACTTC
CASSSSSRVQETQYF
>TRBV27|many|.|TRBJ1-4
TGTGCCAGCAGTTTATCCCGGCTAGTGGTTGTTAATGAAAAACTGTTTTTT
CASSLSRLVVVNEKLFF
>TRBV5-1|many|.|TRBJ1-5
TGCGCCAGCAGCTTGGACGGGAACAATCAGCCCCAGCATTTT
CASSLDGNNQPQHF
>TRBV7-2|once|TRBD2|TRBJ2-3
TGTGCCAGCAGCTCCCGGGTAAGCGGGAGAACAGATACGCAGTATTTT
CASSSRVSGRTDTQYF
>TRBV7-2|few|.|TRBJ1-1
TGTGCCAGCAGCTTCGGATATACTGAAGCTTTCTTT
CASSFGYTEAFF
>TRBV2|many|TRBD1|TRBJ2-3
TGTGCCAGCAGGCAGGGGGCTCGCACAGATACGCAGTATTTT
CASRQGARTDTQYF
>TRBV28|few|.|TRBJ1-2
TGTGCCAGCAGTGAACCCGTGGACTATGGCTACACCTTC
CASSEPVDYGYTF
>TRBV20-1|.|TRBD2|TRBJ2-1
TGCAGTGCCCCGATTATTAGCGGGAGTTTTCCTAACAATGAGCAGTTCTTC
CSAPIISGSFPNNEQFF
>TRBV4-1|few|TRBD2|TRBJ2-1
TGCGCCAGCAGCTCCGGGACTAGCGTCTATGAGCAGTTCTTC
CASSSGTSVYEQFF
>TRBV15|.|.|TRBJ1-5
TGTGCCCACCACTTGCGGAGGGTCAATCAGCCCCAGCATTTT
CAHHLRRVNQPQHF
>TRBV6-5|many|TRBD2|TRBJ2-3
TGTGCCAGCAGTTACGGCGGGGGGGGAGGAGATACGCAGTATTTT
CASSYGGGGGDTQYF
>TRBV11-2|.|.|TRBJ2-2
TGTGCCAGCAGCGTCATGACAGCGACCGGGGAGCCGTTTTTT
CASSVMTATGEPFF
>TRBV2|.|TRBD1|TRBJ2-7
TGTGCCAGCAGTACCCGAGACAGGGCGTTCATCAATGAGCAGTACTTC
CASSTRDRAFINEQYF
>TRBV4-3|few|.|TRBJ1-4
TGCGCCAGCAGCCAAGATTTATCACCCGGGGAAAAACTGTTTTTT
CASSQDLSPGEKLFF
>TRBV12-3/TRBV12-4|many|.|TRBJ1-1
TGTGCCAGCAGTTTTCATCGGGGAACTGAAGCTTTCTTT
CASSFHRGTEAFF
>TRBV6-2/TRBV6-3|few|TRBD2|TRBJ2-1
TGTGCCAGCAGTGAAGGTCTAGGGAGGGACAATGAGCAGTTCTTC
CASSEGLGRDNEQFF
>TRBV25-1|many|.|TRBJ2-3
TGTGCCAGCAGTGAATATAGAGGCAGCCTAATCACAGATACGCAGTATTTT
CASSEYRGSLITDTQYF